This T cell receptor beta chain was captured by sequencing in a study of regulatory and conventional T cells in breast cancer (dated by TCRdb to the mid-2010s). The count of this clonotype is one. This clone's antigen is unknown. No base qualities exist here, and no much larger clone lies one base off it. One read provides weak support. To prepare the library, PCR was applied. Reads for this sample came from an Illumina MiSeq. Through fastp at Q25 and MiXCR, TCRdb rebuilt clones from the public reads, retaining in-frame beta chains. Rows matching on CDR3 protein sequence are summarized as one entry with the most common DNA and genes. The sample table shows more than 15,000 distinct CDR3 sequences, and around a third are seen once. Clones ranked in the top ten supply 1.5% to 2% of the sample. Sample: conventional T cells from blood. The receptor comes from a female donor in good health.

The CDR3 in this case is CASSLAGETQTQYF. The DNA sequence is TGTGCCAGCAGCCTAGCGGGGGAGACGCAGACCCAGTACTTC. The chain uses TRBV9 and TRBJ2-5, with TRBD2 identical over 10 junction bases. Here V drops 4 bases and J drops 6 bases, and the junction holds 6 bases not matched to any gene. CDR1 and CDR2 are drawn from the germline V gene: SGDLS, YYNGEE. The CDR3 has 14 amino acids, counting the end cysteine and phenylalanine. CDR3 DNA only is kept here, 42 bases in frame from base 1.